This T cell receptor (beta chain) was found in a study of OX40 agonist ivuxolimab in advanced cancers. As for the study more broadly: Ivuxolimab was an agonistic, fully human IgG2 monoclonal antibody directed against OX40 (CD134), a costimulatory receptor. Intravenous ivuxolimab was administered to patients every 2 weeks at six dose levels: 0.01, 0.1, 0.3, 1.5, 3 and 10 mg/kg. Of the 50 or so patients in dose escalation, around 19 had hepatocellular carcinoma, roughly 15 had melanoma, 9 had renal cell carcinoma and 9 had head and neck cancer. In the dose-escalation cohort, 75% to 85% of patients were male, and the mean age was around 60 years with a range of about 23 to 79. Patients were allowed to have had prior anti-PD-1, anti-PD-L1 or anti-CTLA-4 therapy, and approximately 40% of the dose-escalation patients had previously received checkpoint inhibitors. Three dose-escalation patients achieved partial responses, one with hepatocellular carcinoma and two with cutaneous melanoma. The purpose of peripheral TCRbeta sequencing was to test whether ivuxolimab changed TCR sequence diversity and led to clonal T-cell expansion. The paper covers the monotherapy dose-escalation part of the phase I ivuxolimab trial, which included N of about 56 patients. Results the study describes overall, beyond this receptor: After ivuxolimab, CD8+ T cells had more expanded clones than CD4+ T cells on average. At doses of 0.1 to 3.0 mg/kg, clonal expansion of both CD4+ and CD8+ T cells in blood was seen between baseline and week 6. Low levels of normalized T-cell clonal expansion were also seen in some nonresponding patients. Antigen specificity was not determined for the clonally expanded peripheral T cells. In the 0.1-3.0 mg/kg groups, partial responders had among the lowest normalized peripheral clonal expansion, particularly in CD8+ T cells.

To sequence the TCRbeta CDR3 region, genomic DNA was isolated from the sorted cells. TCRbeta CDR3 regions were sequenced using the immunoSEQ Assay. This is the immuneACCESS table as TCRdb keeps it, with only in-frame sequences that have V and J called. A part of the clones is gone; compared with another copy, unresolved V genes explain less than half, and the rest is unexplained. Within this sample are 25,000 to 35,000 clones, with approximately 81% of them counted one time only. The biggest ten clones account for around 21% of the sample. Patients with a history of autoimmune disease or receiving systemic immunosuppression were excluded from the trial. In every dose cohort, peripheral blood was drawn for TCR sequencing at baseline, cycle 4 day 1, and cycle 7 day 1. Samples were obtained from an open-label, multicenter, first-in-human phase I dose-escalation trial of ivuxolimab. Adults with locally advanced or metastatic melanoma, renal cell carcinoma, hepatocellular carcinoma or head and neck squamous cell carcinoma were enrolled in the trial. Before TCR sequencing, CD4+ T cells and CD8+ T cells were sorted from peripheral blood as separate populations.

As concerns this clone: Its target antigen remains unknown. Per-nucleotide qualities are absent, and no much larger clonotype sits a single base away.

The sequence was collected from an adult with an advanced solid tumor such as melanoma, head and neck, liver or kidney cancer. Sequencing used CD4+ or CD8+ T cells sorted from blood, obtained in a trial of the OX40 agonist ivuxolimab.

The base sequence is TGTGCCAGCAGGTTGAACAGGGGAGCTGGCAATCAGCCCCAGCATTTT. Its coded protein is CASRLNRGAGNQPQHF. The chain links TRBV2 with TRBJ1-5, with 7 bases in between that match TRBD1. Here V drops 6 bases and J drops 2 bases, and the junction holds 10 bases not matched to any gene. From the cysteine through the phenylalanine, the CDR3 covers 16 amino acids. The retained sequence is limited to the CDR3, 48 bases, with the frame set at the first base. CDR1 and CDR2 are drawn from the germline V gene: SNHLY, FYNNEI.